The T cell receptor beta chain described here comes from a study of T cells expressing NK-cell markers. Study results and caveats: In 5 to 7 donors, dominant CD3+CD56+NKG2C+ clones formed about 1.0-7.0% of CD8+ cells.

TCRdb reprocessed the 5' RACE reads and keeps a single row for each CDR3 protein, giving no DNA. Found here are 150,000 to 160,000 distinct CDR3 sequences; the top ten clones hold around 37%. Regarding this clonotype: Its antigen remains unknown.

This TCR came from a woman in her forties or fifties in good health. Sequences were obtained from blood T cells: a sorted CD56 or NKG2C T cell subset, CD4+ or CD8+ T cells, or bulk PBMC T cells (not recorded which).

The CDR3 region is CASSEEVGSTDTQYF. The chain carries TRBV6-1 and TRBJ2-3. The CDR3 length is 15 residues. Germline CDR1 and CDR2: MNHNS and SASEGT.